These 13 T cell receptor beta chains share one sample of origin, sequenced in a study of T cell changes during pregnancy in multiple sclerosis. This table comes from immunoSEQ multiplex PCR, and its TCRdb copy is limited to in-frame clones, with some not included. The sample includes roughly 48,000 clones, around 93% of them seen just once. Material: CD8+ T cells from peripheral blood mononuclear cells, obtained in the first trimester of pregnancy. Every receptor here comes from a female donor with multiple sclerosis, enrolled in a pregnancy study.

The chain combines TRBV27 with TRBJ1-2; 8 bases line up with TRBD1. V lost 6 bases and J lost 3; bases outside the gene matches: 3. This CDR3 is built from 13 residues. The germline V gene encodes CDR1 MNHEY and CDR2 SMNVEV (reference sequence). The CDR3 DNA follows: TGTGCCAGCAGCCGACAGGGGCACTATGGCTACACCTTC. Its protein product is CASSRQGHYGYTF.

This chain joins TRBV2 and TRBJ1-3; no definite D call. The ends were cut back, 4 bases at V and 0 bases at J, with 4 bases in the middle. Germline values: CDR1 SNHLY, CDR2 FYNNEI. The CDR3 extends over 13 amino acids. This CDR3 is CASSGGSGNTIYF. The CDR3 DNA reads TGTGCCAGCAGTGGCGGCTCTGGAAACACCATATATTTT.

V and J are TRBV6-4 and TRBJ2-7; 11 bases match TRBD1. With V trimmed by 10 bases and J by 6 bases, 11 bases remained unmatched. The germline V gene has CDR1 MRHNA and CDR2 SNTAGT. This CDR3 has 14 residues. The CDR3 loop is CATRGTGGSSEQYF. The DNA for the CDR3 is TGTGCCACCAGAGGGACAGGGGGGTCATCCGAGCAGTACTTC.

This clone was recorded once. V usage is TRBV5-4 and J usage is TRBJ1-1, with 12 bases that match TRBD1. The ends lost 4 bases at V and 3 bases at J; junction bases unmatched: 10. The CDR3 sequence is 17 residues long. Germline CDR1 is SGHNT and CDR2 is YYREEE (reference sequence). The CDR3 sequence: CASSPRGQGAGDTEAFF. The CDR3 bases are TGTGCCAGCAGCCCCCGGGGACAGGGGGCAGGGGACACTGAAGCTTTCTTT.

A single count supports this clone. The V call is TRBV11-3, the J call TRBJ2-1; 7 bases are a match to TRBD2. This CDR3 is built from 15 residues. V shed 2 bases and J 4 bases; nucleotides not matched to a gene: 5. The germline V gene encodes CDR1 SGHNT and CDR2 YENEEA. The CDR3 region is CASSLRLAEYNEQFF. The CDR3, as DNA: TGTGCCAGCAGCTTAAGGCTAGCGGAATACAATGAGCAGTTCTTC.

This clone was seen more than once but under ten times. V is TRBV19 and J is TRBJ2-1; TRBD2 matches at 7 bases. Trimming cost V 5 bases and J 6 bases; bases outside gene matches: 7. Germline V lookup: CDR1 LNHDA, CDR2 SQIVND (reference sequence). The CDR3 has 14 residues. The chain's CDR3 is CASSGLLAVNEQFF. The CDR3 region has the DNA TGTGCCAGTAGTGGGCTTCTAGCGGTCAATGAGCAGTTCTTC.

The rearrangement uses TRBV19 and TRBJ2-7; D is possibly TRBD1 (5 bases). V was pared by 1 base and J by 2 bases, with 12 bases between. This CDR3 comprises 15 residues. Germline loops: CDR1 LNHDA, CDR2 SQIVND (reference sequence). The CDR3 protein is CASSIGGQKAYEQYF. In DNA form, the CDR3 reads TGTGCCAGTAGTATAGGGGGCCAGAAGGCCTACGAGCAGTACTTC.

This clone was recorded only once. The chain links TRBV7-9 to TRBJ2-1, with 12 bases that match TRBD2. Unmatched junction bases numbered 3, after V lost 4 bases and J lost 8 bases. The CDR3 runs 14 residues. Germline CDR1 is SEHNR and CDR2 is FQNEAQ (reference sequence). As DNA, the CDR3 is TGTGCCAGCAGCTCCCTAGCGGGAGGGGATGAGCAGTTCTTC. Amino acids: CASSSLAGGDEQFF.

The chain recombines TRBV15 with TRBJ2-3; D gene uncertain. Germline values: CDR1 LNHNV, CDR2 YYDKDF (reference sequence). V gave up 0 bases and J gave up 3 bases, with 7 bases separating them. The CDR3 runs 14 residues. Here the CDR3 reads CATSRDARTDTQYF. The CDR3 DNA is TGTGCCACCAGCAGAGATGCGAGGACAGATACGCAGTATTTT.

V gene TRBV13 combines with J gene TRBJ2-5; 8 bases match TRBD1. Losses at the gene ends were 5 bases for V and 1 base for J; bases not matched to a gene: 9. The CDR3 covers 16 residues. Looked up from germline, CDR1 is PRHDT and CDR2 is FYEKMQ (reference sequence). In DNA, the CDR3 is TGTGCCAGCAGCCAGACACAGGGGGAGATCCAAGAGACCCAGTACTTC. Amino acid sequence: CASSQTQGEIQETQYF.

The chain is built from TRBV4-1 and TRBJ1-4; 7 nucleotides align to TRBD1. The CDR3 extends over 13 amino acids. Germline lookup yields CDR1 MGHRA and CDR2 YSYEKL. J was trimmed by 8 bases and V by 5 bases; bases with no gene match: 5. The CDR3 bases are TGCGCCAGCAGCTACACAGGGGACGAAAAACTGTTTTTT. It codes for CASSYTGDEKLFF.

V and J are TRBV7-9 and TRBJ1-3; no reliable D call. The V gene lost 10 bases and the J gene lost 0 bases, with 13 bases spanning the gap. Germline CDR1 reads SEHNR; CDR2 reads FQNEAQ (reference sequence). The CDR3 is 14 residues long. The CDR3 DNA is TGTGCCATAGCTTACGGACTCTCTGGAAACACCATATATTTT. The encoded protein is CAIAYGLSGNTIYF.

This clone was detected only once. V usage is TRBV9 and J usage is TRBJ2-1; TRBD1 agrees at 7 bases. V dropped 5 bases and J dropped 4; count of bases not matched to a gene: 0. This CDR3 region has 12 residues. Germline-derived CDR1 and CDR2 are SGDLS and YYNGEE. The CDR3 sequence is CASRDRYNEQFF. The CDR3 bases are TGTGCCAGCAGGGACAGGTACAATGAGCAGTTCTTC.